The 16 T cell receptor beta chains below were found in one sample sequenced in a study of blood T cell repertoires in COVID-19. Generated by immunoSEQ multiplex PCR, the TCRdb table keeps only in-frame clones and is missing some. The table has 140,000 to 150,000 clones, around 87% seen once. The sequenced sample was PBMCs or T cells enriched from blood (not recorded which). The receptors originated from a woman under 40 with acute COVID-19.

This rearrangement joins TRBV28 to TRBJ1-2, with D hard to call. CDR1 is MDHEN and CDR2 is SYDVKM in the germline V gene. The CDR3 totals 13 residues. Trimming took off 10 bases at V and 5 bases at J, with 17 bases between the two ends. As DNA, the CDR3 is TGTGCCACCGAGCCGGGAATAGGGTATGGCTACACCTTC. It translates to CATEPGIGYGYTF.

The chain has TRBV3-1 (or the pseudogene TRBV3-2) and TRBJ2-5, with D unclear. This CDR3 is built from 15 residues. Germline V gene lookup returns CDR1 LGHDT and CDR2 YNNKEL (reference sequence). Trimming removed 4 bases at V and 4 bases at J, with 16 bases between. The CDR3 DNA reads as TGTGCCAGCAGCCCCAGTACCGGGTTTCGAGAGACCCAGTACTTC. It yields the protein CASSPSTGFRETQYF.

This chain's CDR3 is CASSGLALFSYNEQFF. In DNA, the CDR3 is TGTGCCAGCAGTGGGCTAGCGTTATTCTCCTACAATGAGCAGTTCTTC. The chain is built from TRBV28 and TRBJ2-1, with D possibly matching TRBD2 (6 bases). V shed 5 bases and J shed 0 bases, with 14 bases lying between them. The CDR3 length is 16 residues. Germline V CDR1 and CDR2: MDHEN, SYDVKM.

This sequence joins TRBV27 and TRBJ2-1, with TRBD2 as a possible D gene (5 bases). CDR1 and CDR2 (germline): MNHEY, SMNVEV (reference sequence). The CDR3 is 12 amino acids. V dropped 8 bases and J dropped 7 bases, with 12 bases sitting between them. This chain's CDR3 is CASGSSGNEQFF. The CDR3 region has the DNA TGTGCCAGCGGCTCATCGGGGAATGAGCAGTTCTTC.

This sequence joins TRBV4-1 and TRBJ1-2; no clear D. V dropped 4 bases and J dropped 1 base, with 10 bases sitting between them. CDR1 and CDR2 (germline): MGHRA, YSYEKL. CDR3 length: 14 residues. The CDR3 reads CASSLVVDNYGYTF. CDR3 bases: TGCGCCAGCAGCCTAGTCGTAGATAACTATGGCTACACCTTC.

The chain is built from TRBV24-1 and TRBJ1-5; D perhaps matches TRBD1 (6 bases). CDR1 KGHDR and CDR2 SFDVKD come from the germline V gene. V was clipped by 5 bases and J by 4 bases, with 8 bases between them. CDR3 length equals 13 residues. Here the CDR3 DNA reads TGTGCCACCAGTGTCACAGGGAATCAGCCCCAGCATTTT. Translation gives CATSVTGNQPQHF.

The rearrangement joins TRBV28 to TRBJ1-6; perhaps TRBD1 as D (5 bases). This CDR3 has 18 residues. In germline, CDR1 is MDHEN, CDR2 SYDVKM. Between the trimmed V and J ends, which lost 8 bases and 5 bases, there was a span of 25 bases. As DNA, the CDR3 is TGTGCCAGCGGGTCTAGTCAAGGGGCCTTCCGCGATAATTCACCCCTCCACTTT. This sequence encodes CASGSSQGAFRDNSPLHF.

The chain's CDR3 is CASSLGNGGYTF. CDR3 nucleotides: TGCGCCAGCAGCTTGGGGAACGGGGGCTACACCTTC. V is TRBV5-1 and J is TRBJ1-2; D not certain. Trimming removed 0 bases at V and 8 bases at J, with 8 bases between. The CDR3 extends over 12 amino acids. Germline-derived CDR1 and CDR2 are SGHRS and YFSETQ.

This rearrangement joins TRBV18 to TRBJ1-2; perhaps TRBD1 as D (6 bases). Per the germline V gene, CDR1 is KGHSH and CDR2 is LQKENI. V lost 4 bases and J 0 bases, leaving 18 bases between the germline ends. The CDR3 consists of 17 residues. In nucleotides, the CDR3 is TGTGCCAGCTCACGAGGCGAGACAGGAATTACTAACTATGGCTACACCTTC. Amino acids: CASSRGETGITNYGYTF.

The V gene is TRBV4-3, the J gene TRBJ1-3; tentative D call: TRBD1 (6 bases). With 0 bases removed from V and 8 bases from J, the gap between germline ends came to 14 bases. CDR1 and CDR2 from the germline V gene are LGHNA and YSLEER. This CDR3 has 15 residues. DNA for the CDR3: TGCGCCAGCAGCCAAGAGACAGGTACGAGAGACACCATATATTTT. It encodes CASSQETGTRDTIYF.

The V and J genes are TRBV5-1 and TRBJ2-1; 7 positions agree with TRBD2. The CDR3 runs to 14 residues. Germline values: CDR1 SGHRS, CDR2 YFSETQ. The junction had 4 bases not matched to a gene; V was cut back by 0 bases and J by 7 bases. The CDR3 here is CASSLAASGNEQFF. Written as DNA, the CDR3 is TGCGCCAGCAGCTTGGCGGCTAGCGGAAATGAGCAGTTCTTC.

V gene TRBV5-1 combines with J gene TRBJ2-1, with D tentatively TRBD2 (7 bases). The germline V gene has CDR1 SGHRS and CDR2 YFSETQ. The length of the CDR3 is 13 residues. Trimming shortened V by 7 bases and J by 3 bases, and 11 bases separated the two germline ends. Here the CDR3 reads CASGRGDYNEQFF. CDR3 bases: TGCGCCAGCGGGAGGGGGGACTACAATGAGCAGTTCTTC.

This chain uses TRBV29-1 with TRBJ2-3; possible D gene TRBD2, 5 bases. Germline CDR1 and CDR2: SQVTM and ANQGSEA. Trimming took off 3 bases at V and 0 bases at J, with 13 bases between the two ends. This CDR3 comprises 15 residues. The DNA of the CDR3 is TGCAGCGTTGAGGGTCAAGCGGTAAGCACAGATACGCAGTATTTT. Protein: CSVEGQAVSTDTQYF.

The rearrangement uses TRBV24-1 and TRBJ1-2; a possible D gene is TRBD1 (5 bases). The CDR3 runs 13 residues. CDR1 and CDR2 from the germline V gene are KGHDR and SFDVKD. Trimming left V 3 bases short and J 8 bases short, with 12 bases between. DNA for the CDR3: TGTGCCACCAGTGATCGAAGGGGCGGCGGCTACACCTTC. Translating gives CATSDRRGGGYTF.

The gene calls are TRBV12-3 or TRBV12-4 and TRBJ1-5; 8 positions agree with TRBD1. J was trimmed by 4 bases and V by 6 bases; bases with no gene match: 2. The CDR3 covers 13 residues. CDR3 in DNA: TGTGCCAGCAGGACAGGGGCTAATCAGCCCCAGCATTTT. Translation gives CASRTGANQPQHF.

The chain couples TRBV2 to TRBJ2-7; a weak D match, TRBD1 (5 bases). The V gene lost 6 bases and the J gene lost 1 base, with 13 bases spanning the gap. Per germline, CDR1 SNHLY and CDR2 FYNNEI. The CDR3 length is 14 residues. The CDR3 sequence: CASSADRSSYEQYF. CDR3 nucleotides: TGTGCCAGCAGCGCCGACAGATCTTCCTACGAGCAGTACTTC.